The following is a T cell receptor beta chain sequence with its context. Its matching antigen is unknown. This record comes from a study of blood T cells in healthy people across ages. Next came a second PCR, run for 7 to 11 cycles, which used a sample-barcoded 5' primer along with a J-beta primer mix. CDR3-containing paired-end reads numbering at least 2.5 million came from each sample. One entry per CDR3 protein results from TCRdb running MiXCR on the 5' RACE reads. Of hundreds of thousands of distinct CDR3 sequences in the sample, more than 55% were seen once. The study isolated at least 7 million PBMCs from each sample. Broader study findings: Donors of long life had a larger count of naive CD4+ cells and greater diversity than aged donors. Any changes in expanded clonotypes were possibly confounded, as donor CMV status remained unknown.

Germline lookup yields CDR1 MNHEY and CDR2 SVGEGT. This CDR3 is built from 16 residues. The J segment lost 1 base and the V segment lost 2 bases, leaving 3 bases of the junction unmatched. The chain has TRBV6-2 or TRBV6-3 and TRBJ2-1; 9 bases match TRBD2. The sequenced material came from blood. The TCR comes from a man aged 35-49 years in good health. The CDR3 coding sequence is TGTGCCAGCAGTTACCCGGGACTAGCTTCCTACAATGAGCAGTTCTTC. Its protein product is CASSYPGLASYNEQFF.